This TCR beta chain was captured by sequencing in a study of vaccination and CD4 T cells after COVID-19. The CDR3 totals 15 residues. CDR1 is SGHRS, CDR2 YFSETQ, per germline. Trimming shortened V by 5 bases and J by 5 bases, and 14 bases separated the two germline ends. The assay that was used to sequence DNA from cultured CD4+ T cells was the Oncomine TCR Beta short-read assay. TCRdb called the PCR reads again in MiXCR, with one record for every CDR3 protein. The repertoire consists of about 5,400 distinct CDR3 sequences, with about 40% occurring once and the leading ten covering roughly 28%. Stated treatment: roughly 10-day PBMC culture with coronavirus spike peptide pools or control peptides (ViraFEST assay). Unexposed donor CD4+ T cells predated the COVID-19 pandemic, collected 2011-2018. This clonotype was detected a few times. Its antigen is as yet unknown.

This sequence joins TRBV5-1 and TRBJ1-6; tentatively, D is TRBD1 (5 bases). This TCR came from a human donor in good health. The source material was CD4+ T cells from blood, cultured in vitro. CDR3 sequence reads: CASRQSAGNNSPLHF. The CDR3 DNA is TGCGCCAGCAGGCAGAGTGCAGGGAATAATTCACCCCTCCACTTT.